This T cell receptor beta chain was found in a study of lymphopenia after photon versus proton radiotherapy (dated by TCRdb to the late 2010s). At the level of the whole study: In patients with gastrointestinal tumors who developed high-grade lymphopenia, the study compared the immunological effects of photon radiation therapy with those of proton radiation therapy. The cohort comprised under 25 patients with gastrointestinal tumors who received either photon or proton therapy and then developed lymphopenia. The study aimed to characterize how the two radiation modalities differ in their impact on the immune system.

Relative to germline, V is 7 bases shorter and J is 1 base shorter, with 13 bases between their ends. From a lookup of the germline V gene, CDR1 and CDR2 are SGHRS and YFSETQ. Spanning cysteine to phenylalanine, the CDR3 consists of 14 amino acids. Only CDR3 DNA is held: 42 bases, read in frame from base 1. Regarding this clone: Its binding antigen is unknown. Base qualities were left out, and no much larger clone turns up one base away.

The library was built by means of the immunoSEQ multiplex PCR assay. T cell repertoires were profiled with deep sequencing of rearranged TCR beta loci together with multiparametric flow cytometry. TCRdb's version of the immuneACCESS table is confined to in-frame rearrangements and falls short of the full clone set. An unresolved V gene accounts for under half of the shortfall where checked; the remainder is of unknown origin. This sample lists fewer than 65,000 clones; around 88% were detected once. The ten largest clonotypes hold approximately 2% of the sample. The study at large found these results: Relative stability during treatment was observed in proton-treated patients, whereas loss of naive T cells and TCR diversity and gain of effector/memory populations were observed in photon-treated patients. The survival association was assessed only in patients who died, and better survival with proton therapy was presented by the authors as a possibility rather than a demonstrated result. Among patients across the cohort who died, overall survival time showed an inverse correlation with a larger post-nadir drop in TCR diversity. After the lymphocyte count nadir, repertoires from photon-treated patients showed oligoclonal expansion, particularly of CD8+ Temra cells, and this expansion drove the decline in diversity.

The receptor was isolated from a man aged 40-49 years with gastric cancer. The sequenced sample was peripheral blood, obtained from a patient treated with photon-based radiotherapy. The V gene is TRBV5-1 and the J gene is TRBJ2-3, and TRBD1 may be the D gene, going by 8 matching bases. The DNA sequence is TGCGCCAGCCAACAGGGGGGGGGCACAGATACGCAGTATTTT. The translation is CASQQGGGTDTQYF.